The following is a T cell receptor beta chain sequence with its context. An amount of RNA that ranged from roughly 0.5 to 1 ug was reverse transcribed with random hexamers. TCRdb used MiXCR to reprocess the immunoSEQ multiplex PCR reads, holding one entry per CDR3 protein. The sample has roughly 200,000 distinct CDR3 sequences, around 96% seen once. CD8+ and CD4+ T cells taken from blood had their TCR beta sequenced. TEMRA cells underwent FACS enrichment and CD8+ and CD4+ T cells underwent negative isolation. This entry comes from a study of CD8 T cells in Susac syndrome. The germline gives CDR1 DFQATT, CDR2 SNEGSKA (reference sequence). CDR3 length: 14 amino acids. After removal of 6 bases from V and 1 base from J, the junction contained 4 bases not matched to a gene.

The source material was CD4+ T cells from PBMCs. V gene TRBV20-1 combines with J gene TRBJ2-3; TRBD2 matches 10 bases. The TCR sequence derives from a human donor in good health. The DNA of the CDR3 is TGCAGTGCCGGGAGCGGGAGGGGCACAGATACGCAGTATTTT. Its protein product is CSAGSGRGTDTQYF.